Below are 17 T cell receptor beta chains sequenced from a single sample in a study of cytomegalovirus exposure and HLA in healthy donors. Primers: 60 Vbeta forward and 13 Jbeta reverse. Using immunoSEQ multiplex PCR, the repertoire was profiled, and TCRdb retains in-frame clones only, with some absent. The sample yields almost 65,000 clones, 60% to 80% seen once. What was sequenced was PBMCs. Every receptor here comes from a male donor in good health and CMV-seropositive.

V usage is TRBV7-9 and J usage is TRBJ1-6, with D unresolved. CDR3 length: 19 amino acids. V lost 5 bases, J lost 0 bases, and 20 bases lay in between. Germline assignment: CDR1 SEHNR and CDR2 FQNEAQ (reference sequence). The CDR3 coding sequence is TGTGCCAGCAGCCTCAACTTAGGATGGAGGAGCTCCTATAATTCACCCCTCCACTTT. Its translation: CASSLNLGWRSSYNSPLHF.

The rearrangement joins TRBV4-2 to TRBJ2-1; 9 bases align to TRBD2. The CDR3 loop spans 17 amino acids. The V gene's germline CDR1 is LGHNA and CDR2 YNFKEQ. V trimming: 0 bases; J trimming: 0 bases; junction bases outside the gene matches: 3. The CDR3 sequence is CASSQDLAGSSYNEQFF. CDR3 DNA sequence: TGTGCCAGCAGCCAAGATCTAGCGGGGAGCTCCTACAATGAGCAGTTCTTC.

The CDR3 nucleotides read TGTGCCAGCAGCGTAGTACTAGCGGGGGGGCCAGCCGGGGAGCTGTTTTTT. It is translated as CASSVVLAGGPAGELFF. The chain is built from TRBV9 and TRBJ2-2, with 13 positions matching TRBD2. The CDR3 loop spans 17 amino acids. Germline lookup yields CDR1 SGDLS and CDR2 YYNGEE. Trimming removed 0 bases from V and 6 bases from J; junction bases left unmatched: 5.

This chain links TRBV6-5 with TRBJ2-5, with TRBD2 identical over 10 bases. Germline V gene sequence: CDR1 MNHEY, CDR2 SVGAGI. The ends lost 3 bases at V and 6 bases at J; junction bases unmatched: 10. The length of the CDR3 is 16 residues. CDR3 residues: CASSYLSGGASKTQYF. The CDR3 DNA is TGTGCCAGCAGTTATTTGAGCGGGGGGGCCTCGAAGACCCAGTACTTC.

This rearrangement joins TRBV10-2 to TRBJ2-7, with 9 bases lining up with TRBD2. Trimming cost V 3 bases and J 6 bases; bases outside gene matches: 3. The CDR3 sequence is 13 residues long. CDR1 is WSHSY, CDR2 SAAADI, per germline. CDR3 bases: TGCGCCAGCAGTGACCTAGCGGGGAGCGAGCAGTACTTC. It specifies CASSDLAGSEQYF.

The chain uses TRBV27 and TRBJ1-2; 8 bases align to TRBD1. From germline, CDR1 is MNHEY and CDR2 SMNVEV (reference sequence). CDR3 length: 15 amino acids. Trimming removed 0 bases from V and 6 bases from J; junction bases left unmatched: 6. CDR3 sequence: CASSLSGWTGNGYTF. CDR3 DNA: TGTGCCAGCAGTTTATCCGGATGGACAGGGAATGGCTACACCTTC.

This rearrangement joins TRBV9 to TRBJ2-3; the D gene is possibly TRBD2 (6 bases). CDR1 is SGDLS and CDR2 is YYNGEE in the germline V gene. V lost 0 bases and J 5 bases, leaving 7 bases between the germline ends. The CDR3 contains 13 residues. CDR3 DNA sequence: TGTGCCAGCAGCGTAGAGGAGGGAGATACGCAGTATTTT. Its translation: CASSVEEGDTQYF. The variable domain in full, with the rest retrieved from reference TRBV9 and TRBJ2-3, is DSGVTQTPKHLITATGQRVTLRCSPRSGDLSVYWYQQSLDQGLQFLIQYYNGEERAKGNILERFSAQQFPDLHSELNLSSLELGDSALYFCASSVEEGDTQYFGPGTRLTVL.

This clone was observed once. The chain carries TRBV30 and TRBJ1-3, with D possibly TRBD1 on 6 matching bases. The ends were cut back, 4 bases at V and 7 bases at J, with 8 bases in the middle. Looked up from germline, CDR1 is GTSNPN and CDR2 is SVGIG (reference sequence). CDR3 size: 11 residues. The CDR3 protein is CAWNRVNTIYF. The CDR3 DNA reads TGTGCCTGGAACAGGGTTAACACCATATATTTT.

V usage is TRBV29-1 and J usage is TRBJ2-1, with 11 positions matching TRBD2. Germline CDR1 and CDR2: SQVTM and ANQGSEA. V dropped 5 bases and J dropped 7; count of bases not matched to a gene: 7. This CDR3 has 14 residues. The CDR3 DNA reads TGCAGCGTTCGGTTAGCGGGGGGGCAGAATGAGCAGTTCTTC. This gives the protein CSVRLAGGQNEQFF.

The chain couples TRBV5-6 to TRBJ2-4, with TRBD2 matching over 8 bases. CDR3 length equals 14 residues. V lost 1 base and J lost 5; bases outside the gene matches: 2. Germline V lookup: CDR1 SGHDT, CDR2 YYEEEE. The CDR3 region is CASSLRGGENIQYF. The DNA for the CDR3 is TGTGCCAGCAGCTTGCGGGGGGGAGAAAACATTCAGTACTTC. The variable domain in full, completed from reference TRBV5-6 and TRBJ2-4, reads DAGVTQSPTHLIKTRGQQVTLRCSPKSGHDTVSWYQQALGQGPQFIFQYYEEEERQRGNFPDRFSGHQFPNYSSELNVNALLLGDSALYLCASSLRGGENIQYFGAGTRLSVL.

Here the CDR3 reads CASSLAEGNSPLHF. The DNA for the CDR3 is TGTGCCAGCAGCTTAGCGGAGGGGAATTCACCCCTCCACTTT. The chain has TRBV7-6 and TRBJ1-6; tentative D call: TRBD1 (5 bases). Germline loops: CDR1 SGHVS, CDR2 FNYEAQ. Deletions cut 0 bases from V and 7 bases from J, with 7 bases between. This CDR3 comprises 14 residues.

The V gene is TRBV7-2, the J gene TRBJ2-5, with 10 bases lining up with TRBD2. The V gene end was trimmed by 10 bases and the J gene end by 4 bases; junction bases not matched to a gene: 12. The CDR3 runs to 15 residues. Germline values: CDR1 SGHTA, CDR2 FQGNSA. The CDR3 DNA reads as TGTGCCAACAGAAGACCGGGACTAGCGTTAGAGACCCAGTACTTC. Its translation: CANRRPGLALETQYF. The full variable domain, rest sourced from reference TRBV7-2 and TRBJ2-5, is GAGVSQSPSNKVTEKGKDVELRCDPISGHTALYWYRQSLGQGLEFLIYFQGNSAPDKSGLPSDRFSAERTGGSVSTLTIQRTQQEDSAVYLCANRRPGLALETQYFGPGTRLLVL.

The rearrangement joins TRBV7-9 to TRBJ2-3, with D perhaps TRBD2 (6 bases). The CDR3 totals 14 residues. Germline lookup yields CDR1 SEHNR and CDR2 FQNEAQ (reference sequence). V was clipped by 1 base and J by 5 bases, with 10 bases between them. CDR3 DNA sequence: TGTGCCAGCAGCTTAGGGGGGGTCGAAGATACGCAGTATTTT. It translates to CASSLGGVEDTQYF. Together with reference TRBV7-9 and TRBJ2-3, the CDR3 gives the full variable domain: DTGVSQNPRHKITKRGQNVTFRCDPISEHNRLYWYRQTLGQGPEFLTYFQNEAQLEKSRLLSDRFSAERPKGSFSTLEIQRTEQGDSAMYLCASSLGGVEDTQYFGPGTRLTVL.

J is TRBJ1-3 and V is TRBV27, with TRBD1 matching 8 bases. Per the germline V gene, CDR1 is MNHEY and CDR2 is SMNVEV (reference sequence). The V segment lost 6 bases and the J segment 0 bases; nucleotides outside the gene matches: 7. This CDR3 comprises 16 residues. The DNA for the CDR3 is TGTGCCAGCAGAATGACAGGGGCAAACTCTGGAAACACCATATATTTT. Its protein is CASRMTGANSGNTIYF.

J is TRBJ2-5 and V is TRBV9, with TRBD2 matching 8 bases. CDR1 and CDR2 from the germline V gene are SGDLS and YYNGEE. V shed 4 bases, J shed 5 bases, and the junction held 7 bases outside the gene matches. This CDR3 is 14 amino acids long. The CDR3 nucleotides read TGTGCCAGCAGCACCGGGACTAGTTGGGAGACCCAGTACTTC. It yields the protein CASSTGTSWETQYF.

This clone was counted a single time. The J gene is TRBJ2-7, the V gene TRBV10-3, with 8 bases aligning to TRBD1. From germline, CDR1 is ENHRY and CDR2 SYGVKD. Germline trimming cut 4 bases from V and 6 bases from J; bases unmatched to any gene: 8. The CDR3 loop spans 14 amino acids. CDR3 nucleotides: TGTGCCATCAGTGTTCAAGACAGGGGCTCCGAGCAGTACTTC. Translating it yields CAISVQDRGSEQYF.

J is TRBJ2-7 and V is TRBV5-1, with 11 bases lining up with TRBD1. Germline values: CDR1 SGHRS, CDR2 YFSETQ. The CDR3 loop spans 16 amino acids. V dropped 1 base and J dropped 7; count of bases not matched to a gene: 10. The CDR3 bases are TGCGCCAGCAGCTTGTTCTCATGGGGACAGGGGGAAGAGCAGTACTTC. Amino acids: CASSLFSWGQGEEQYF.